The rows below give T cell receptor beta chains drawn from one sample of a study of cytomegalovirus exposure and HLA in healthy donors. Clones were read by immunoSEQ multiplex PCR, and TCRdb kept only the in-frame ones, dropping some. The sample contains 250,000 to 400,000 clones, around 90% of which appear only once. Sequencing was done on a sample of PBMCs. These receptors originate from a man younger than 40 in good health and CMV-seronegative. Both conserved end residues are part of each CDR3. The size field is filled for only some rows; it gives once, few, many or a size class.

abundance: .
len: 13
v_gene: TRBV29-1
CDR3aa: CSVEAEAAYGYTF

abundance: .
len: 14
v_gene: TRBV29-1
CDR3aa: CSVEGVRLYNEQFF

abundance: .
len: 13
v_gene: TRBV7-2
CDR3aa: CASSSVTKEEQYF

abundance: .
len: 15
v_gene: TRBV5-4
CDR3aa: CASSLGRATNEKLFF

abundance: once
len: 15
v_gene: TRBV5-1
CDR3aa: CASSPRGPNTGELFF

abundance: .
len: 11
v_gene: TRBV5-1
CDR3aa: CASTQNTEAFF

abundance: .
len: 14
v_gene: TRBV27
CDR3aa: CASSSGQINQPQHF

abundance: .
len: 16
v_gene: TRBV7-9
CDR3aa: CASSLEGQPFYNEQFF

abundance: .
len: 17
v_gene: TRBV11-3
CDR3aa: CASSPSSGGAQGDTQYF

abundance: many
len: 15
v_gene: TRBV15
CDR3aa: CATSRGVQDTDTQYF

abundance: once
len: 18
v_gene: TRBV9
CDR3aa: CASSGDDRDRAVYYEQYF

abundance: .
len: 14
v_gene: TRBV18
CDR3aa: CASSPETGTDTQYF

abundance: .
len: 15
v_gene: TRBV7-9
CDR3aa: CASSSHLPADEKLFF

abundance: .
len: 11
v_gene: TRBV7-9
CDR3aa: CASSGTGEKFF

abundance: .
len: 14
v_gene: TRBV4-3
CDR3aa: CASSQARLNEKLFF

abundance: .
len: 17
v_gene: TRBV5-1
CDR3aa: CASSISGGSVSTDTQYF

abundance: .
len: 14
v_gene: TRBV5-1
CDR3aa: CASNPGLDYNEQFF

abundance: .
len: 15
v_gene: TRBV13
CDR3aa: CASRRGEAGSTEAFF

abundance: .
len: 13
v_gene: TRBV10-1
CDR3aa: CASSREVQETQYF

abundance: .
len: 12
v_gene: TRBV29-1
CDR3aa: CSVGQGSSPLHF

abundance: .
len: 15
v_gene: TRBV6-1
CDR3aa: CASGRSVTNYQPQHF

abundance: .
len: 15
v_gene: TRBV6-1
CDR3aa: CASSSDRGLYNEQFF

abundance: .
len: 14
v_gene: TRBV21-1
CDR3aa: CASSKILGTDTQYF

abundance: .
len: 15
v_gene: TRBV4-2
CDR3aa: CASSQERGGVDTQYF

abundance: .
len: 13
v_gene: TRBV6-5
CDR3aa: CASTRLAEETQYF

abundance: .
len: 11
v_gene: TRBV5-8
CDR3aa: CASSLSGEQYF

abundance: .
len: 13
v_gene: TRBV5-1
CDR3aa: CASSATGNTEAFF

abundance: .
len: 15
v_gene: TRBV4-2
CDR3aa: CASSQEQGADTEAFF

abundance: .
len: 16
v_gene: TRBV4-1
CDR3aa: CASSGLQGSSGNTIYF

abundance: .
len: 11
v_gene: TRBV29-1
CDR3aa: CSVADSAEAFF

abundance: .
len: 18
v_gene: TRBV5-1
CDR3aa: CASMRLGGVDRGQAEAFF

abundance: .
len: 15
v_gene: TRBV7-8
CDR3aa: CASSQLAGFFYEQYF

abundance: .
len: 14
v_gene: TRBV10-3
CDR3aa: CASSLTSSAYEQYF

abundance: .
len: 15
v_gene: TRBV6-5
CDR3aa: CASSYSGLGNSPLHF

abundance: once
len: 15
v_gene: TRBV5-1
CDR3aa: CASSALAGPYNEQFF

abundance: .
len: 14
v_gene: TRBV28
CDR3aa: CASSLTGTPGLLFF

abundance: .
len: 13
v_gene: TRBV7-9
CDR3aa: CASSPSRAYGYTF

abundance: once
len: 15
v_gene: TRBV27
CDR3aa: CASSLLGGAEVGYTF

abundance: few
len: 14
v_gene: TRBV12-5
CDR3aa: CASGAGGSNSPLHF

abundance: .
len: 17
v_gene: TRBV5-1
CDR3aa: CASSLAGRASDNYGYTF

abundance: .
len: 11
v_gene: TRBV6-6
CDR3aa: CASSYDGGYTF

abundance: .
len: 14
v_gene: TRBV11-2
CDR3aa: CASSLGALAGVAFF

abundance: .
len: 14
v_gene: TRBV6-5
CDR3aa: CASSPQDSGNTIYF

abundance: .
len: 15
v_gene: TRBV16
CDR3aa: CASSQSGGVWETQYF

abundance: .
len: 17
v_gene: TRBV5-1
CDR3aa: CASSLSTGNSGANVLTF

abundance: .
len: 17
v_gene: TRBV7-8
CDR3aa: CASSFVAGGLETGELFF

abundance: .
len: 15
v_gene: TRBV6-5
CDR3aa: CASSISGTGGYEQYF

abundance: .
len: 17
v_gene: TRBV4-1
CDR3aa: CASSQETGGSNTGELFF

abundance: .
len: 14
v_gene: TRBV13
CDR3aa: CASSLTGNTGELFF

abundance: .
len: 15
v_gene: TRBV15
CDR3aa: CATSRDLGQGAPGYF

abundance: .
len: 17
v_gene: TRBV7-8
CDR3aa: CASSSPQDRGPYNEQFF

abundance: .
len: 15
v_gene: TRBV6-5
CDR3aa: CASSSDRGDNNEQFF

abundance: .
len: 15
v_gene: TRBV10-3
CDR3aa: CAISEPGTANYGYTF

abundance: .
len: 13
v_gene: TRBV7-9
CDR3aa: CASKTGVQETQYF

abundance: .
len: 13
v_gene: TRBV11-3
CDR3aa: CASSLNPGDTQYF